The next 8 T cell receptor beta chains were all read from a single sample in a study of shared clonotypes between healthy human individuals. Sequenced by immunoSEQ multiplex PCR; TCRdb stores in-frame clones only, minus some. The sample has about 2,200,000 clones, just over 90% seen once; the top ten hold 1.7%. CD45RO negativity and positive selection for CCR7 defined naive CD8 cells, a population that excluded terminally differentiated effector memory CD45RA+ cells. The sample taken for sequencing was naive CD8+ T cells from PBMCs. The receptors were sampled from a man aged 18 to 29 in good health. Some clones in this sample may be carry-over from other donors' samples.

In regard to this clone: Other DNA sequences from this sample encode an identical CDR3 as well. This chain uses TRBV7-6 with TRBJ2-7; tentatively, D is TRBD2 (6 bases). Germline V gives CDR1 SGHVS, CDR2 FNYEAQ. The germline V and J ends were trimmed by 4 bases and 0 bases, with 7 bases remaining between them. The CDR3 covers 13 residues. CDR3 residues: CASSSGGSYEQYF. For the CDR3, the DNA is TGTGCCAGCAGCTCCGGGGGCTCCTACGAGCAGTACTTC.

This rearrangement joins TRBV7-3 to TRBJ1-1, with a weak D call TRBD1 (5 bases). The CDR3 is 14 residues long. Germline V gene sequence: CDR1 SGHTA, CDR2 FQGTGA. Trimming cost V 5 bases and J 2 bases, with 12 bases left between them. Here the CDR3 DNA reads TGTGCCAGCAGCCCGGACAACCTCAACACTGAAGCTTTCTTT. Amino acid sequence: CASSPDNLNTEAFF.

The rearrangement joins TRBV6-5 to TRBJ1-4; D is uncertain. The V end lost 6 bases, the J end lost 8 bases, and 16 bases lay between the germline ends. Germline V gives CDR1 MNHEY, CDR2 SVGAGI. The CDR3 runs to 14 residues. For the CDR3, the DNA is TGTGCCAGCAGCCAGGCGTGGGGTCTGGAAAAACTGTTTTTT. Its translation is CASSQAWGLEKLFF.

The rearrangement uses TRBV4-2 and TRBJ2-3; weak D call: TRBD1 (6 bases). This CDR3 comprises 15 residues. V was pared by 1 base and J by 4 bases, with 12 bases between. CDR1 and CDR2 from the germline V gene are LGHNA and YNFKEQ. The CDR3, as DNA: TGTGCCAGCAGCCAAGTGGGGGCATCAGCAGATACGCAGTATTTT. This encodes CASSQVGASADTQYF.

This clone has only a few counts. V and J are TRBV5-6 and TRBJ1-1; D unresolved. V was cut by 0 bases and J by 1 base, with 4 bases left in between. The CDR3 consists of 13 residues. Germline CDR1 SGHDT, CDR2 YYEEEE. CDR3 nucleotides: TGTGCCAGCAGCTTGGATCCGAACACTGAAGCTTTCTTT. Translating gives CASSLDPNTEAFF.

The chain uses TRBV7-9 and TRBJ2-7, with 7 positions matching TRBD2. CDR1 is SEHNR and CDR2 is FQNEAQ in the germline V gene (reference sequence). This CDR3 comprises 16 residues. Losses at the gene ends were 5 bases for V and 3 bases for J; bases not matched to a gene: 13. CDR3 coding DNA: TGTGCCAGCAGCCCCAGTCGGGGGGAGGGGAACTACGAGCAGTACTTC. Translated, it gives CASSPSRGEGNYEQYF.

The chain joins TRBV7-6 to TRBJ2-3, with TRBD1 as a possible D gene (7 bases). This CDR3 spans 15 amino acids. Trimming shortened V by 0 bases and J by 3 bases, and 10 bases separated the two germline ends. Germline V CDR1 and CDR2: SGHVS, FNYEAQ. In DNA form, the CDR3 reads TGTGCCAGCAGCTTAGCCAGGGGGAGGACAGATACGCAGTATTTT. This codes for CASSLARGRTDTQYF.

The chain links TRBV7-9 to TRBJ1-2; D call uncertain. V lost 5 bases to trimming and J lost 2 bases, with 18 bases between them. The CDR3 totals 16 residues. Per germline, CDR1 SEHNR and CDR2 FQNEAQ (reference sequence). CDR3 in DNA: TGTGCCAGCAGCCCTGATTCAGGTGTATCGAACTATGGCTACACCTTC. It is translated as CASSPDSGVSNYGYTF.